This T cell receptor beta chain came from a study of CD8 T cells in ankylosing spondylitis. TCRdb ran MiXCR on the 5' RACE reads and lists one entry per CDR3 protein. The data hold about 160,000 distinct CDR3 sequences, with around 20% observed a single time. General observations from the study: A TCR beta motif of under ten highly homologous variants seemed to mark ankylosing spondylitis blood.

The sample holds many counts of this clonotype. Its antigen is undetermined. The CDR3 sequence is 13 residues long. V gave up 1 base and J gave up 1 base, with 5 bases separating them. In germline, CDR1 is SGDLS, CDR2 YYNGEE. The receptor's source is a male donor with ankylosing spondylitis or in good health (not recorded which). Sequenced material: blood, either unsorted or a sorted T cell fraction (not recorded which). This chain connects TRBV9 to TRBJ2-5; D gene uncertain. CDR3 region: CASSVNPQETQYF. Here the CDR3 DNA reads TGTGCCAGCAGCGTAAACCCCCAAGAGACCCAGTACTTC. Supplemented by reference TRBV9 and TRBJ2-5, the full variable domain reads DSGVTQTPKHLITATGQRVTLRCSPRSGDLSVYWYQQSLDQGLQFLIQYYNGEERAKGNILERFSAQQFPDLHSELNLSSLELGDSALYFCASSVNPQETQYFGPGTRLLVL.